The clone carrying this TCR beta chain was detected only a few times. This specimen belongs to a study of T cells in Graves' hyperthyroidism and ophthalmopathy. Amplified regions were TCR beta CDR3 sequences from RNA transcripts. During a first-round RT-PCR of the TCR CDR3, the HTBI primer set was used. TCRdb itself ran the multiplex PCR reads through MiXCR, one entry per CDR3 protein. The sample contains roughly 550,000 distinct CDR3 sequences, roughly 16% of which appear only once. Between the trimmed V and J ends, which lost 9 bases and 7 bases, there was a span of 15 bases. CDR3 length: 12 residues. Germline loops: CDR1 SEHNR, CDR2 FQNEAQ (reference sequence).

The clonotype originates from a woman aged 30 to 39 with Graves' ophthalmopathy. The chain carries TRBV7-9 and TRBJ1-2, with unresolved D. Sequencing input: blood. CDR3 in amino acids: CASTGSAGGYTF. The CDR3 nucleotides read TGTGCCAGTACGGGATCGGCGGGTGGCTACACCTTC.